A selection of T cell receptor beta chains follows, all from one sample in a study of T-cell memory formation after mild COVID-19. TCRdb recomputed calls from the 5' RACE reads with MiXCR, one row per CDR3 protein. The sample holds about 400,000 distinct CDR3 sequences, about a quarter seen once. Specimen: PBMCs or a T cell subset sorted from them (not recorded which). The receptors were sampled from an adult woman who had mild COVID-19 (a few samples of this study predate the infection). Cell type and time point are not known. Both conserved end residues are part of each CDR3. The order of the fields is V gene, clone size, J gene, D gene, CDR3 protein, CDR3 DNA. A D gene is named only where the DNA matches it firmly. Clone size, where shown, is once, few, many, or a class for clones that have expanded.

v_call: TRBV30; clone_size: NA; j_call: TRBJ2-7; d_call: NA; cdr3_aa: CAWRVQRASYEQYF; cdr3_nt: TGTGCCTGGAGGGTCCAGCGGGCCTCCTACGAGCAGTACTTC
v_call: TRBV12-3/TRBV12-4; clone_size: few; j_call: TRBJ2-6; d_call: TRBD1; cdr3_aa: CASSSGTPGQGASGANVLTF; cdr3_nt: TGTGCCAGCAGTTCGGGTACACCGGGACAGGGGGCTTCTGGGGCCAACGTCCTGACTTTC
v_call: TRBV5-6; clone_size: few; j_call: TRBJ2-2; d_call: NA; cdr3_aa: CASSWGSTRDTGELFF; cdr3_nt: TGTGCCAGCAGCTGGGGGAGTACCAGGGACACCGGGGAGCTGTTTTTT
v_call: TRBV14; clone_size: few; j_call: TRBJ2-1; d_call: NA; cdr3_aa: CASSQSRGNEQFF; cdr3_nt: TGTGCCAGCAGCCAAAGTCGGGGCAATGAGCAGTTCTTC
v_call: TRBV20-1; clone_size: NA; j_call: TRBJ2-7; d_call: NA; cdr3_aa: CSARGPLTGYEQYF; cdr3_nt: TGCAGTGCTAGAGGCCCTCTGACAGGCTACGAGCAGTACTTC
v_call: TRBV5-4; clone_size: NA; j_call: TRBJ2-7; d_call: TRBD1; cdr3_aa: CASSPMTGAYEQYF; cdr3_nt: TGTGCCAGCAGTCCAATGACAGGGGCCTACGAGCAGTACTTC
v_call: TRBV6-2/TRBV6-3; clone_size: NA; j_call: TRBJ2-7; d_call: NA; cdr3_aa: CASSLWTPRGGYEQYF; cdr3_nt: TGTGCCAGCAGCCTCTGGACTCCGCGTGGGGGCTACGAGCAGTACTTC
v_call: TRBV5-1; clone_size: few; j_call: TRBJ2-2; d_call: NA; cdr3_aa: CASSVINTGELFF; cdr3_nt: TGCGCCAGCAGCGTTATCAACACCGGGGAGCTGTTTTTT
v_call: TRBV4-1; clone_size: few; j_call: TRBJ2-5; d_call: NA; cdr3_aa: CASSPTNLGAQYF; cdr3_nt: TGCGCCAGCAGCCCCACCAATCTAGGGGCCCAGTACTTC
v_call: TRBV4-2; clone_size: NA; j_call: TRBJ2-2; d_call: TRBD1; cdr3_aa: CASSQVTGAGGNTGELFF; cdr3_nt: TGTGCCAGCAGCCAAGTTACTGGCGCAGGGGGCAACACCGGGGAGCTGTTTTTT
v_call: TRBV5-4; clone_size: once; j_call: TRBJ2-3; d_call: NA; cdr3_aa: CASSLPYAYTQYF; cdr3_nt: TGTGCCAGCAGCCTGCCCTATGCTTATACGCAGTATTTT
v_call: TRBV29-1; clone_size: NA; j_call: TRBJ2-7; d_call: NA; cdr3_aa: CSVEGQTDSSYEQYF; cdr3_nt: TGCAGCGTTGAAGGGCAGACGGACAGCTCCTACGAGCAGTACTTC
v_call: TRBV12-3/TRBV12-4; clone_size: few; j_call: TRBJ2-7; d_call: TRBD1; cdr3_aa: CASSSPTGNRYEQYF; cdr3_nt: TGTGCCAGCAGTTCACCGACAGGGAATAGGTACGAGCAGTACTTC
v_call: TRBV12-3/TRBV12-4; clone_size: NA; j_call: TRBJ1-1; d_call: NA; cdr3_aa: CASVAGRRNTEAFF; cdr3_nt: TGTGCCAGCGTTGCTGGACGGAGGAACACTGAAGCTTTCTTT
v_call: TRBV10-3; clone_size: NA; j_call: TRBJ1-1; d_call: TRBD1; cdr3_aa: CAISEGTGGEGAFF; cdr3_nt: TGTGCCATCAGTGAGGGGACAGGGGGCGAAGGGGCTTTCTTT
v_call: TRBV5-5; clone_size: NA; j_call: TRBJ1-5; d_call: NA; cdr3_aa: CASSLQDLQPQHF; cdr3_nt: TGTGCCAGCAGCCTTCAGGACCTTCAGCCCCAGCATTTT
v_call: TRBV7-2; clone_size: NA; j_call: TRBJ2-1; d_call: NA; cdr3_aa: CASSLGATEQFF; cdr3_nt: TGTGCCAGCAGCTTAGGGGCAACTGAGCAGTTCTTC
v_call: TRBV6-2/TRBV6-3; clone_size: few; j_call: TRBJ1-2; d_call: NA; cdr3_aa: CASTPLLYSGTDYGYTF; cdr3_nt: TGTGCCAGCACTCCTCTTTTGTATTCAGGGACCGACTATGGCTACACCTTC
v_call: TRBV4-1; clone_size: few; j_call: TRBJ2-7; d_call: NA; cdr3_aa: CASSQEKGEMDEQYF; cdr3_nt: TGCGCCAGCAGCCAAGAAAAGGGGGAGATGGACGAGCAGTACTTC
v_call: TRBV29-1; clone_size: NA; j_call: TRBJ2-7; d_call: NA; cdr3_aa: CSVGQNEQYF; cdr3_nt: TGCAGCGTAGGACAGAACGAGCAGTACTTC